The 17 T cell receptor beta chains listed next were all sequenced from one sample in a study of T cell changes during pregnancy in multiple sclerosis. Produced via immunoSEQ multiplex PCR; TCRdb's table is partial and in-frame only. This sample has around 50,000 clones, with 75% to 90% found just once. Material: CD8+ T cells from peripheral blood mononuclear cells, obtained in the second trimester of pregnancy. The origin of the receptors is a female donor with multiple sclerosis, enrolled in a pregnancy study.

The CDR3 sequence: CASIRGSGQETQYF. DNA for the CDR3: TGTGCCAGCATACGGGGGTCAGGTCAAGAGACCCAGTACTTC. The J gene is TRBJ2-5, the V gene TRBV2; D is perhaps TRBD2 (6 bases). In germline, CDR1 is SNHLY, CDR2 FYNNEI. This CDR3 is 14 amino acids long. Trimming took 7 bases from V and 2 from J, leaving 14 bases between them.

This rearrangement joins TRBV27 to TRBJ2-1; D remains ambiguous. V gave up 5 bases and J gave up 7 bases, with 12 bases separating them. This CDR3 contains 13 residues. Germline CDR1 reads MNHEY; CDR2 reads SMNVEV (reference sequence). CDR3 bases: TGTGCCAGCAGTCTCACCCGTACAAATGAGCAGTTCTTC. Its translation is CASSLTRTNEQFF.

This chain links TRBV19 with TRBJ1-5; D is perhaps TRBD1 (6 bases). V gave up 8 bases and J gave up 2 bases, with 13 bases separating them. This CDR3 has 14 amino acids. Germline-derived CDR1 and CDR2 are LNHDA and SQIVND (reference sequence). The CDR3 DNA is TGTGCCAGTCACAGGGACGGTGGCAATCAGCCCCAGCATTTT. It codes for CASHRDGGNQPQHF.

This clone has more than one count but fewer than ten. The chain has TRBV6-1 and TRBJ1-1; D remains ambiguous. V gave up 2 bases and J gave up 4 bases, with 5 bases separating them. The CDR3 has 12 residues. Germline V gene sequence: CDR1 MNHNS, CDR2 SASEGT. CDR3 bases: TGTGCCAGCAGTGAATTCGGCACTGAAGCTTTCTTT. Protein sequence: CASSEFGTEAFF.

The V call is TRBV9, the J call TRBJ1-2, with a possible D match to TRBD1 (5 bases). The CDR3 is 13 amino acids. CDR1 is SGDLS, CDR2 YYNGEE, per germline. Trimming stripped 1 base from V and 7 bases from J, with 11 bases between. The CDR3 nucleotides are TGTGCCAGCAGCGTAAAGGGGCGCGGTGGCTACACCTTC. Translation gives CASSVKGRGGYTF.

The chain couples TRBV5-5 to TRBJ1-5; D call uncertain. The CDR3 length is 14 residues. Trimming stripped 1 base from V and 2 bases from J, with 7 bases between. Germline lookup yields CDR1 SGHKS and CDR2 YYEKEE (reference sequence). This CDR3 is CASSLMYGNQPQHF. The CDR3 nucleotides are TGTGCCAGCAGCTTGATGTATGGCAATCAGCCCCAGCATTTT.

This clone was observed a handful of times. This chain joins TRBV5-6 and TRBJ2-1; 8 nucleotides align to TRBD1. Germline CDR1 is SGHDT and CDR2 is YYEEEE. The ends lost 7 bases at V and 9 bases at J; junction bases unmatched: 12. The CDR3 runs 14 residues. Here the CDR3 DNA reads TGTGCCAGCGAGATGGAGGACAGGGTGGCTGAGCAGTTCTTC. Amino acids: CASEMEDRVAEQFF.

The chain couples TRBV5-1 to TRBJ2-1; 12 bases are shared with TRBD1. Trimming took 0 bases from V and 0 from J; bases not matched to a gene: 7. CDR1 and CDR2 (germline): SGHRS, YFSETQ. The CDR3 length is 19 residues. CDR3 in DNA: TGCGCCAGCAGCTTGGCTGGGACAGGGGGCGCAGGCTCCTACAATGAGCAGTTCTTC. It translates to CASSLAGTGGAGSYNEQFF.

The genes are TRBV11-1 and TRBJ2-1; 8 bases agree with TRBD2. The V gene's germline CDR1 is SGHAT and CDR2 FQDESV (reference sequence). Unmatched junction bases numbered 10, after V lost 5 bases and J lost 7 bases. This CDR3 is 15 amino acids long. CDR3 in DNA: TGTGCCAGCAGCCCTAACGGGAGGGAAAGGAATGAGCAGTTCTTC. It encodes CASSPNGRERNEQFF. The entire variable domain, with the rest obtained from reference TRBV11-1 and TRBJ2-1, is as follows: EAEVAQSPRYKITEKSQAVAFWCDPISGHATLYWYRQILGQGPELLVQFQDESVVDDSQLPKDRFSAERLKGVDSTLKIQPAELGDSAMYLCASSPNGRERNEQFFGPGTRLTVL.

This rearrangement joins TRBV10-1 to TRBJ2-7, with 7 nucleotides matching TRBD2. Germline trimming cut 7 bases from V and 7 bases from J; bases unmatched to any gene: 10. The CDR3 length is 13 residues. Germline V gene sequence: CDR1 WNHNN, CDR2 SYGVQD (reference sequence). The CDR3 loop is CASNPGGFEEQYF. The DNA for the CDR3 is TGCGCCAGCAACCCGGGGGGATTTGAGGAGCAGTACTTC.

V is TRBV27 and J is TRBJ2-1, with D perhaps matching TRBD2 (5 bases). Germline values: CDR1 MNHEY, CDR2 SMNVEV (reference sequence). Trimming left V 6 bases short and J 7 bases short, with 13 bases between. The CDR3 extends over 13 amino acids. The CDR3, as DNA: TGTGCCAGCAGACCCCCAGGAGGTAATGAGCAGTTCTTC. This codes for CASRPPGGNEQFF.

The chain carries TRBV2 and TRBJ2-3; no clear D gene. V was trimmed by 7 bases and J by 4 bases, leaving 6 bases between them. The CDR3 consists of 11 residues. Germline-derived CDR1 and CDR2 are SNHLY and FYNNEI. The CDR3 here is CASNLPDTQYF. For the CDR3, the DNA is TGTGCCAGCAATCTACCAGATACGCAGTATTTT.

The gene calls are TRBV28 and TRBJ2-7; the match to TRBD2 covers 7 bases. From germline, CDR1 is MDHEN and CDR2 SYDVKM. V lost 6 bases, J lost 7 bases, and 12 bases stayed unmatched. The CDR3 has 14 residues. The CDR3: CASSLAAGFKEQYF. As DNA, the CDR3 is TGTGCCAGCAGCCTAGCGGCAGGGTTTAAAGAGCAGTACTTC.

The chain has TRBV10-3 and TRBJ2-7, with TRBD1 identical over 7 bases. Per germline, CDR1 ENHRY and CDR2 SYGVKD. V dropped 7 bases and J dropped 4; count of bases not matched to a gene: 7. This CDR3 is built from 13 residues. CDR3 protein: CAIMGTETYEQYF. In DNA, the CDR3 is TGTGCCATCATGGGGACAGAAACGTACGAGCAGTACTTC.

This chain connects TRBV19 to TRBJ2-1; TRBD2 is a possible D gene (5 bases). The CDR3 consists of 16 residues. Trimming shortened V by 3 bases and J by 0 bases, and 12 bases separated the two germline ends. The germline CDR1 and CDR2 sequences are LNHDA and SQIVND (reference sequence). CDR3 nucleotides: TGTGCCAGTAGTATGGGAGTCCAGAGCTCCTACAATGAGCAGTTCTTC. Its protein product is CASSMGVQSSYNEQFF.

This chain links TRBV6-5 with TRBJ2-7; 7 bases map to TRBD1. This CDR3 region has 14 residues. V trimming: 7 bases; J trimming: 1 base; junction bases outside the gene matches: 7. CDR1 and CDR2 from the germline V gene are MNHEY and SVGAGI. The CDR3 DNA follows: TGTGCCAGCACTACAGGACAGGCATCCTACGAGCAGTACTTC. Its translation is CASTTGQASYEQYF.

This chain joins TRBV7-9 and TRBJ2-7, with 10 positions matching TRBD1. Looked up from germline, CDR1 is SEHNR and CDR2 is FQNEAQ (reference sequence). The CDR3 has 13 residues. V was clipped by 4 bases and J by 6 bases; unmatched bases: 3. CDR3 sequence: CASSSGTGVEQYF. The CDR3 DNA reads as TGTGCCAGCAGCTCCGGGACAGGGGTCGAGCAGTACTTC.